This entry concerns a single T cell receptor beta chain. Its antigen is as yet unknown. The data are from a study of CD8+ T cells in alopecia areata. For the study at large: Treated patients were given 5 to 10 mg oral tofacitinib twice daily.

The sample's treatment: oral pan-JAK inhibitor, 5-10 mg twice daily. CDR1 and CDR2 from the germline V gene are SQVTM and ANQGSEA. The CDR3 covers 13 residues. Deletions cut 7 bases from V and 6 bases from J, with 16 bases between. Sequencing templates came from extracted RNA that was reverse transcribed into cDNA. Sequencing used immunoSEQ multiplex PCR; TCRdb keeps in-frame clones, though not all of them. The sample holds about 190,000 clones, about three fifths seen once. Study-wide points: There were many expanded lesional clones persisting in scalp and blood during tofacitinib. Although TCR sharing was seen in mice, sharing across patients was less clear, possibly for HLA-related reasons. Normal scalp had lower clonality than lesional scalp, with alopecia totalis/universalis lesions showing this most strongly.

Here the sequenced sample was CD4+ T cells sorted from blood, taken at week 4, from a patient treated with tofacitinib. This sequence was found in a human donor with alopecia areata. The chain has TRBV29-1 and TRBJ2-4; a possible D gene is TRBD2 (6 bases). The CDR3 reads CSADFRDLNIQYF. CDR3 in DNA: TGCAGCGCGGACTTCCGGGACTTAAACATTCAGTACTTC.